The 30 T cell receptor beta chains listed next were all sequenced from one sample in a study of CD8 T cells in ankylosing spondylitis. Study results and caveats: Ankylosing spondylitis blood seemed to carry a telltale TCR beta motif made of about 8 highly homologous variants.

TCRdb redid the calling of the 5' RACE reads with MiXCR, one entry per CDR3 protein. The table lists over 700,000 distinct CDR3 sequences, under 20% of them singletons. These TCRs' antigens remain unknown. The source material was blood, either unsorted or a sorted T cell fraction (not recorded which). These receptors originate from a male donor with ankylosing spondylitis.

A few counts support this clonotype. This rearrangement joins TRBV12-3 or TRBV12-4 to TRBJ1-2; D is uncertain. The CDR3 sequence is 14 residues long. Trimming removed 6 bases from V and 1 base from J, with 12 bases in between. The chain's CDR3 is CASSYDGLNYGYTF. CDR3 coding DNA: TGTGCCAGCAGCTACGACGGCCTTAACTATGGCTACACCTTC.

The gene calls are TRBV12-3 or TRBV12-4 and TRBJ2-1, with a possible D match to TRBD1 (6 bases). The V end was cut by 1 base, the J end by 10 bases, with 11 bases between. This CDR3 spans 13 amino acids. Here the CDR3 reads CASSLGDTNEQFF. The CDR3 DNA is TGTGCCAGCAGTTTAGGGGACACCAACGAGCAGTTCTTC.

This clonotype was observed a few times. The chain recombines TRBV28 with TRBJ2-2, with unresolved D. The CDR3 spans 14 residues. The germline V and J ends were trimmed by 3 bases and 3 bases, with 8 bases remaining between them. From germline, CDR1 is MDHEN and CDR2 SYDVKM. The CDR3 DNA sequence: TGTGCCAGCAGTTTTGTAGGGTACACCGGGGAGCTGTTTTTT. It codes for CASSFVGYTGELFF.

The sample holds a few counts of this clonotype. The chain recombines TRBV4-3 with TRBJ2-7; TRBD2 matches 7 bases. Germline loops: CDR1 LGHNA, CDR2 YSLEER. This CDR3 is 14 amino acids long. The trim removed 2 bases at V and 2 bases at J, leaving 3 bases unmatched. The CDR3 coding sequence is TGCGCCAGCAGCCAATCCGGGGGGACCTACGAGCAGTACTTC. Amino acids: CASSQSGGTYEQYF.

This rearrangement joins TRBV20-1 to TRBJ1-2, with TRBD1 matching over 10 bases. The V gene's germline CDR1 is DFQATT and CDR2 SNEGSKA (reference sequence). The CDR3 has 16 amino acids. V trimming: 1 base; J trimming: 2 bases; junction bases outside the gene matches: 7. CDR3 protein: CSARGGTGASNYGYTF. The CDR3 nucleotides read TGCAGTGCTAGAGGTGGGACAGGGGCGTCCAACTATGGCTACACCTTC.

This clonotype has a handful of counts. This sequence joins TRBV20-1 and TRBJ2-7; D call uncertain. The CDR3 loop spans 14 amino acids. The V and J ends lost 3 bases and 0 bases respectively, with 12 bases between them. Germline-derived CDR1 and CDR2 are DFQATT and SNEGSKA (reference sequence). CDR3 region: CSARAYYLSYEQYF. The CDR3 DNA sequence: TGCAGTGCTAGGGCGTACTACCTCTCCTACGAGCAGTACTTC.

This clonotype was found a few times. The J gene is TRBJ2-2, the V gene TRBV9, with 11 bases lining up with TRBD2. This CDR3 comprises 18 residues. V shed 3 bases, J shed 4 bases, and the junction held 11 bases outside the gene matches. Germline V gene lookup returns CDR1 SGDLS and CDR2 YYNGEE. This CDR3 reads CASSADIPSGRITGELFF. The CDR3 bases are TGTGCCAGCAGCGCCGACATTCCTAGCGGGAGGATCACCGGGGAGCTGTTTTTT.

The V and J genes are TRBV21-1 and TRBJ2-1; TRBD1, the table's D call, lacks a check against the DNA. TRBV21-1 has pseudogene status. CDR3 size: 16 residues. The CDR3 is CASSKGGRAGMDEQFF. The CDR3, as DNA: TGTGCCAGCAGCAAAGGAGGTAGGGCAGGGATGGATGAGCAGTTCTTC.

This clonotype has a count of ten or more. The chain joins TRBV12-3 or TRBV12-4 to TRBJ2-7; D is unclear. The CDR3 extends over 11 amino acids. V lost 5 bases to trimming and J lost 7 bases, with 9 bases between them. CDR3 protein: CASSPSGEQYF. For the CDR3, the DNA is TGTGCCAGCAGTCCCAGTGGTGAGCAGTACTTC.

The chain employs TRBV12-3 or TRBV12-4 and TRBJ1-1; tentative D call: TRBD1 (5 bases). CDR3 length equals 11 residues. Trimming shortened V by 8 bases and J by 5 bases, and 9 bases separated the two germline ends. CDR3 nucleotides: TGTGCCAGCTGGGGACGGACTGAAGCTTTCTTT. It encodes CASWGRTEAFF.

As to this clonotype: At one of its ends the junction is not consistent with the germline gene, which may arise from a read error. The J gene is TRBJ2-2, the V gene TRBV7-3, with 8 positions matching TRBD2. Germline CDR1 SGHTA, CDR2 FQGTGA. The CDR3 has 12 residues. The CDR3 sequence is CASSPGAGDLFF. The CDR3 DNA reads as TGTGCCAGCAGCCCAGGAGCGGGGGACCTGTTTTTT.

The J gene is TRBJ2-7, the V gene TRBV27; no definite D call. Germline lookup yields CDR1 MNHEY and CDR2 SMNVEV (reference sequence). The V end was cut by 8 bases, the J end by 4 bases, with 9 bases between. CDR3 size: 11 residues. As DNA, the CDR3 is TGTGCCAGCGGCTCGGGTTACGAGCAGTACTTC. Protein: CASGSGYEQYF.

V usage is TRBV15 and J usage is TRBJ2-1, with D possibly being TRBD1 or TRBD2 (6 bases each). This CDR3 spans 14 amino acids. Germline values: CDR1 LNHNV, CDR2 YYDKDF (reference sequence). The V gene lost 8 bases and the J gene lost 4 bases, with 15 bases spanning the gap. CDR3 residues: CATSGARLYNEQFF. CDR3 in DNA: TGTGCCACCTCGGGGGCCAGACTGTACAATGAGCAGTTCTTC.

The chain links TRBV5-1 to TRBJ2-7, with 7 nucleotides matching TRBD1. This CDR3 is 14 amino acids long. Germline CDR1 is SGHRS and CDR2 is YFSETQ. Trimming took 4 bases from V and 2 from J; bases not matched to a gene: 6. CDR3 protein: CASSPGQITYEQYF. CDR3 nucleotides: TGCGCCAGCAGCCCGGGACAGATAACCTACGAGCAGTACTTC.

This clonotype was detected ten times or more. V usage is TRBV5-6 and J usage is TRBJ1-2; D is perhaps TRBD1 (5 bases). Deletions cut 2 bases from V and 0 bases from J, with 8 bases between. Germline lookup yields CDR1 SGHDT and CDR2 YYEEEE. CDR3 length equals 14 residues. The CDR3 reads CASSLPGTNYGYTF. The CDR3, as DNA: TGTGCCAGCAGCTTACCAGGGACTAACTATGGCTACACCTTC.

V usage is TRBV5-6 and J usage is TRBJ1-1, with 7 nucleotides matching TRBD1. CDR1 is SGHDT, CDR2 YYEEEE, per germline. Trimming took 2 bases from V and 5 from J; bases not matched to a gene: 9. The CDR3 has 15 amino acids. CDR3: CASSFPDRTGTEAFF. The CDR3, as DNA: TGTGCCAGCAGCTTTCCGGACAGGACGGGAACTGAAGCTTTCTTT.

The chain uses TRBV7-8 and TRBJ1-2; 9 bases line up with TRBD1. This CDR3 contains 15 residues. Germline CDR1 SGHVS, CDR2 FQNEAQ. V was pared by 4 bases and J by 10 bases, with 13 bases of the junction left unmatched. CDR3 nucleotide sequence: TGTGCCAGCAGCTCCTTTGGTGGACAGGGGTCGGACTACACCTTC. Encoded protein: CASSSFGGQGSDYTF.

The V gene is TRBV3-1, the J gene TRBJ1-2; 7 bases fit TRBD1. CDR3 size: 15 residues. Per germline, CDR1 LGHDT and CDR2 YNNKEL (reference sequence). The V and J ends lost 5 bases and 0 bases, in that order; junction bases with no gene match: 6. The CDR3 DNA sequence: TGTGCCAGCAGCTTCACAGGGGCCTCTAACTATGGCTACACCTTC. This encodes CASSFTGASNYGYTF.

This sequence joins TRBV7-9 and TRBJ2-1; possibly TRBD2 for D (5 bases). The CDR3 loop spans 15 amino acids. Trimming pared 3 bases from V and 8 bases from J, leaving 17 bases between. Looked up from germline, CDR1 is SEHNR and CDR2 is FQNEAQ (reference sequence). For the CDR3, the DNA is TGTGCCAGCAGCTTTTACTCTGAGGGAGACGATGAGCAGTTCTTC. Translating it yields CASSFYSEGDDEQFF.

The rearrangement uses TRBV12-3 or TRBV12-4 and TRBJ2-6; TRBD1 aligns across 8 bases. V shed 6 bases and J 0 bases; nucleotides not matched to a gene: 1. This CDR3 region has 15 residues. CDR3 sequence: CASRDRDSGANVLTF. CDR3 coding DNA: TGTGCCAGCAGGGACAGGGACTCTGGGGCCAACGTCCTGACTTTC.

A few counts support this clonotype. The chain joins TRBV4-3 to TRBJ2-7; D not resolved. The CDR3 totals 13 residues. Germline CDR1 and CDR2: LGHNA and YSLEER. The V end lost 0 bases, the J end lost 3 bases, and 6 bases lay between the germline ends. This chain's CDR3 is CASSQEDGYEQYF. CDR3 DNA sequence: TGCGCCAGCAGCCAAGAAGATGGCTACGAGCAGTACTTC.

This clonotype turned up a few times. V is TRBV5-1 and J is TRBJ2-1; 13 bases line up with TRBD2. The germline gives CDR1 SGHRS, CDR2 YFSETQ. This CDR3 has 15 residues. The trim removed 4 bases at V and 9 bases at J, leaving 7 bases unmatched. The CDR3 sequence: CASSHGLAGVPEQFF. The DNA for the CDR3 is TGCGCCAGCAGCCACGGACTAGCGGGAGTACCTGAGCAGTTCTTC.

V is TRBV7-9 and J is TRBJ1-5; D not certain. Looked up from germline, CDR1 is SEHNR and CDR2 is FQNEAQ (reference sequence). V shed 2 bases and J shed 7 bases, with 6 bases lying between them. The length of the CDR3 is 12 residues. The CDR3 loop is CASSLQQQPQHF. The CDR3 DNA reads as TGTGCCAGCAGCTTACAACAGCAGCCCCAGCATTTT.

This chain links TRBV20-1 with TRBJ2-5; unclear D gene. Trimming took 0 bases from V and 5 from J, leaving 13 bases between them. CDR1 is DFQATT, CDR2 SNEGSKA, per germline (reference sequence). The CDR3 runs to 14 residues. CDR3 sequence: CSARDLAYLETQYF. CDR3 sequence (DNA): TGCAGTGCTAGAGATCTCGCGTACCTGGAGACCCAGTACTTC.

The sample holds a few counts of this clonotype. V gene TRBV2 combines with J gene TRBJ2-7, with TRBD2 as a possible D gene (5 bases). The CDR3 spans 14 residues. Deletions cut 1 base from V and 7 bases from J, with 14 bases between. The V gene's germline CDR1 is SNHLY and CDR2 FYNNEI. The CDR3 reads CASSEEVGRGEQYF. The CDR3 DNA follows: TGTGCCAGCAGTGAAGAGGTGGGAAGAGGGGAGCAGTACTTC. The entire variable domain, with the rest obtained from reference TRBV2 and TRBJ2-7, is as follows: EPEVTQTPSHQVTQMGQEVILRCVPISNHLYFYWYRQILGQKVEFLVSFYNNEISEKSEIFDDQFSVERPDGSNFTLKIRSTKLEDSAMYFCASSEEVGRGEQYFGPGTRLTVT.

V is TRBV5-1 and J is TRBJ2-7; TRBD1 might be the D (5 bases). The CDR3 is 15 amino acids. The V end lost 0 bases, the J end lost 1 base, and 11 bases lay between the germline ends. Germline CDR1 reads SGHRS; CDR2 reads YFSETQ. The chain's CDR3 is CASSLDSGWSYEQYF. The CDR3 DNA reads TGCGCCAGCAGCTTGGATTCAGGGTGGTCCTACGAGCAGTACTTC.

The CDR3 reads CASSYDGGSGNTIYF. CDR3 nucleotides: TGTGCCAGCAGCTACGACGGAGGCTCTGGAAACACCATATATTTT. This chain joins TRBV12-3 or TRBV12-4 and TRBJ1-3; no firm D call. V was cut by 6 bases and J by 0 bases, with 12 bases left in between. This CDR3 has 15 amino acids.

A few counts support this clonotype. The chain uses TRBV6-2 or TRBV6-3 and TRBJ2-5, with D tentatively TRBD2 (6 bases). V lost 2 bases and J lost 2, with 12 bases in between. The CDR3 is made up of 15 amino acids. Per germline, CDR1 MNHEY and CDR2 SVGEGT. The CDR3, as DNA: TGTGCCAGCAGTTACCGTTTTAGCGGACAAGAGACCCAGTACTTC. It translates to CASSYRFSGQETQYF.

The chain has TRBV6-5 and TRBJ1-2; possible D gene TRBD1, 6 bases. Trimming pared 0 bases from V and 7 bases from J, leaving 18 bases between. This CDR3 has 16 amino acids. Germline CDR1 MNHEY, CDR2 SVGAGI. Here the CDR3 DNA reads TGTGCCAGCAGTTACTCGATAGCACAGGGTGGGTCTGGCTACACCTTC. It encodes CASSYSIAQGGSGYTF.

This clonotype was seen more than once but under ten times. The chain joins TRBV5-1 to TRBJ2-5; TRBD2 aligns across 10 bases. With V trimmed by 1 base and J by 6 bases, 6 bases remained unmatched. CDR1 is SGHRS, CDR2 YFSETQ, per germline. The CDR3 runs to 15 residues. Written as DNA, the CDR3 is TGCGCCAGCAGCTTGTGGCTAGCGGGGGAAAAGACCCAGTACTTC. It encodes CASSLWLAGEKTQYF.